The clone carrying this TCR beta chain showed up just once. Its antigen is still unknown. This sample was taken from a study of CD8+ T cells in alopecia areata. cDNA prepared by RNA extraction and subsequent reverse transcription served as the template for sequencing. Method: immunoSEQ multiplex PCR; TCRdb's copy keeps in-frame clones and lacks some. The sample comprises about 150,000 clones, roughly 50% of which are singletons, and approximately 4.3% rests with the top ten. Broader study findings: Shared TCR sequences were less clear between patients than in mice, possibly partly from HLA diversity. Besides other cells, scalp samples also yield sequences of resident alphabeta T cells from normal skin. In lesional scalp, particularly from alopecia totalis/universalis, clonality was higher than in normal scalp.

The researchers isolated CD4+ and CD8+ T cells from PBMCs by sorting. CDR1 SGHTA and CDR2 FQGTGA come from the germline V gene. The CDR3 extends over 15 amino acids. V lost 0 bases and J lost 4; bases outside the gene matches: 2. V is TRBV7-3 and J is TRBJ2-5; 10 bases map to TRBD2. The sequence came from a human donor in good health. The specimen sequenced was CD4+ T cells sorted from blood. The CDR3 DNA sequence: TGTGCCAGCAGCTTAACCCCTAGCGGGAGAGAGACCCAGTACTTC. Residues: CASSLTPSGRETQYF.